This T cell receptor (beta chain) emerged from a study of radiotherapy plus CTLA-4 blockade in lung cancer. Whole-study results and caveats: In blood, TCR clones derived from the tumor expanded after radiotherapy plus ipilimumab.

For this clone: Its target is unknown.

Repertoires were generated with immunoSEQ multiplex PCR, while TCRdb's copy carries only in-frame clones and drops some. The table includes about 56,000 clones, around 80% detected once. This CDR3 is built from 15 residues. The germline CDR1 and CDR2 sequences are SGDLS and YYNGEE. The junction had 7 bases not matched to a gene; V was cut back by 0 bases and J by 7 bases. The sequence came from a human donor with non-small cell lung cancer who had a complete response to radiotherapy plus ipilimumab. The sequenced sample was peripheral blood, obtained from a patient treated with radiotherapy plus ipilimumab. The chain has TRBV9 and TRBJ1-2; 9 bases map to TRBD1. The CDR3 DNA reads as TGTGCCAGCAGCGTAGCGGACAGGGGAGTAGGTGGCTACACCTTC. Protein product: CASSVADRGVGGYTF.